These 20 T cell receptor beta chains originate from one sample sequenced in a study of T-cell memory formation after mild COVID-19. TCRdb recomputed calls from the 5' RACE reads with MiXCR, one row per CDR3 protein. The sample yields approximately 480,000 distinct CDR3 sequences, over 15% seen once. Sequenced: PBMCs or a T cell subset sorted from them (not recorded which). The origin of the receptors is an adult woman who had mild COVID-19 (a few samples of this study predate the infection). Cell type and time point are not known.

The chain uses TRBV20-1 and TRBJ2-1; 14 bases align to TRBD2. The CDR3 has 16 amino acids. Germline CDR1 DFQATT, CDR2 SNEGSKA (reference sequence). J gave up 10 bases and V 6 bases, and 14 bases lay outside the gene matches. The CDR3 bases are TGCAGTGCCCGTACCGGGACTAGCGGGGGTAGCGACGAGCAGTTCTTC. Its protein is CSARTGTSGGSDEQFF.

The V gene is TRBV19, the J gene TRBJ2-2, with D maybe TRBD2 (5 bases). Trimming removed 7 bases from V and 5 bases from J, with 8 bases in between. CDR1 LNHDA and CDR2 SQIVND come from the germline V gene (reference sequence). The CDR3 sequence is 12 residues long. The CDR3 DNA sequence: TGTGCCAGTAAAGAGCGGACCGGGGAGCTGTTTTTT. This encodes CASKERTGELFF.

J is TRBJ2-1 and V is TRBV9; D tentatively reads TRBD1 or TRBD2 (5 bases each). The CDR3 has 14 amino acids. Per the germline V gene, CDR1 is SGDLS and CDR2 is YYNGEE. Trimming removed 0 bases from V and 7 bases from J, with 11 bases in between. The CDR3 sequence is CASSVGGGWNEQFF. CDR3 in DNA: TGTGCCAGCAGCGTAGGGGGCGGGTGGAATGAGCAGTTCTTC.

In this sample, this clonotype turned up a few times. The chain has TRBV5-4 and TRBJ1-4; D remains ambiguous. Trimming left V 3 bases short and J 4 bases short, with 13 bases between. This CDR3 has 15 amino acids. CDR1 and CDR2 from the germline V gene are SGHNT and YYREEE (reference sequence). DNA of the CDR3: TGTGCCAGCAGCTCTCAAGGGTCTAGTAATGAAAAACTGTTTTTT. Protein product: CASSSQGSSNEKLFF.

J is TRBJ2-2 and V is TRBV18; 9 bases match TRBD2. CDR3 size: 17 residues. J was trimmed by 4 bases and V by 5 bases; bases with no gene match: 11. Per the germline V gene, CDR1 is KGHSH and CDR2 is LQKENI. The CDR3: CASSSPSSGRRTGELFF. DNA of the CDR3: TGTGCCAGCTCATCGCCGTCAAGCGGGAGGCGCACCGGGGAGCTGTTTTTT.

This clonotype was seen a few times. The genes are TRBV6-1 and TRBJ2-3, with D possibly matching TRBD2 (6 bases). The germline CDR1 and CDR2 sequences are MNHNS and SASEGT. V was clipped by 11 bases and J by 3 bases, with 15 bases between them. The CDR3 extends over 13 amino acids. In nucleotides, the CDR3 is TGTGCCTCGTCCATGGGAGGTACAGATACGCAGTATTTT. This sequence encodes CASSMGGTDTQYF.

This sequence joins TRBV3-1 and TRBJ2-3; 8 bases are a match to TRBD2. The CDR3 loop spans 19 amino acids. Trimming at V came to 0 bases and at J to 3 bases, leaving 14 bases not matched to a gene. Germline V gene data show CDR1 as LGHDT and CDR2 as YNNKEL (reference sequence). The CDR3 reads CASSQEPPGGGRPTDTQYF. CDR3 coding DNA: TGTGCCAGCAGCCAAGAACCGCCCGGCGGGGGGCGTCCAACAGATACGCAGTATTTT.

The chain recombines TRBV27 with TRBJ2-3; 10 bases are a match to TRBD1. The CDR3 is made up of 14 amino acids. Unmatched junction bases numbered 1, after V lost 6 bases and J lost 1 base. The germline CDR1 and CDR2 sequences are MNHEY and SMNVEV (reference sequence). The CDR3 protein is CASRGTGGTDTQYF. The CDR3 coding sequence is TGTGCCAGCAGGGGGACAGGGGGCACAGATACGCAGTATTTT.

This clonotype has only a few counts. J is TRBJ2-7 and V is TRBV15, with 9 bases fitting TRBD2. The CDR3 is 16 residues long. Unmatched junction bases numbered 8, after V lost 5 bases and J lost 0 bases. The germline V gene encodes CDR1 LNHNV and CDR2 YYDKDF (reference sequence). CDR3 in amino acids: CATSSRAGGPSYEQYF. The DNA of the CDR3 is TGTGCCACCAGCTCACGAGCGGGAGGCCCCTCCTACGAGCAGTACTTC. The variable domain in full, with the rest retrieved from reference TRBV15 and TRBJ2-7, is DAMVIQNPRYQVTQFGKPVTLSCSQTLNHNVMYWYQQKSSQAPKLLFHYYDKDFNNEADTPDNFQSRRPNTSFCFLDIRSPGLGDTAMYLCATSSRAGGPSYEQYFGPGTRLTVT.

This sequence joins TRBV2 and TRBJ2-7, with D maybe TRBD1 (6 bases). The CDR3 contains 13 residues. V gave up 10 bases and J gave up 3 bases, with 16 bases separating them. The germline gives CDR1 SNHLY, CDR2 FYNNEI. The CDR3 DNA is TGTGCCACCAGCCGGGACAACTTCTACGAGCAGTACTTC. Its protein is CATSRDNFYEQYF. Full variable domain (missing parts from reference TRBV2 and TRBJ2-7): EPEVTQTPSHQVTQMGQEVILRCVPISNHLYFYWYRQILGQKVEFLVSFYNNEISEKSEIFDDQFSVERPDGSNFTLKIRSTKLEDSAMYFCATSRDNFYEQYFGPGTRLTVT.

Many counts were recorded for this clonotype. The CDR3 DNA follows: TGTGCCAGCAGCCTAACAGGGATTGAACTTTTCTTC. Translated, it gives CASSLTGIELFF. The chain is built from TRBV7-8 and TRBJ2-1; TRBD1 is a possible D gene (6 bases). Looked up from germline, CDR1 is SGHVS and CDR2 is FQNEAQ. This CDR3 spans 12 amino acids. Trimming stripped 5 bases from V and 16 bases from J, with 18 bases between.

This clonotype appeared a few times. This chain links TRBV9 with TRBJ2-1; 8 bases line up with TRBD1. Looked up from germline, CDR1 is SGDLS and CDR2 is YYNGEE. V dropped 3 bases and J dropped 9; count of bases not matched to a gene: 5. This CDR3 is built from 13 residues. The DNA for the CDR3 is TGTGCCAGCAGCGACCCGGGACAGGCTGAGCAGTTCTTC. Encoded protein: CASSDPGQAEQFF.

This clonotype turned up a few times. The chain joins TRBV3-1 to TRBJ1-4; 9 positions agree with TRBD1. Germline CDR1 reads LGHDT; CDR2 reads YNNKEL (reference sequence). The ends lost 0 bases at V and 10 bases at J; junction bases unmatched: 12. The CDR3 contains 17 residues. The CDR3 bases are TGTGCCAGCAGCCAAGAATTAACCGGGACAGGGCCTGGAAAACTGTTTTTT. Translated, it gives CASSQELTGTGPGKLFF.

At least ten counts were recorded for this clonotype. The chain uses TRBV19 and TRBJ2-7; 13 nucleotides line up with TRBD2. J was trimmed by 3 bases and V by 9 bases; bases with no gene match: 2. The germline V gene has CDR1 LNHDA and CDR2 SQIVND (reference sequence). The CDR3 is made up of 13 amino acids. In DNA, the CDR3 is TGTGCCAGCCGACTAGCGGGGGGCTACGAGCAGTACTTC. Translation: CASRLAGGYEQYF.

This clonotype has more than one count but fewer than ten. The chain joins TRBV5-1 to TRBJ2-3; D possibly uses TRBD1 or TRBD2 (6 bases each). V was shortened by 6 bases and J by 2 bases, with 16 bases between the two germline ends. Germline V CDR1 and CDR2: SGHRS, YFSETQ. The CDR3 totals 15 residues. This CDR3 reads CASTRGTFNTDTQYF. CDR3 nucleotides: TGCGCCAGCACCCGGGGGACATTCAACACAGATACGCAGTATTTT.

This clonotype was detected only a few times. This sequence joins TRBV6-2 or TRBV6-3 and TRBJ1-1; D call uncertain. The V gene lost 7 bases and the J gene lost 4 bases, with 10 bases spanning the gap. This CDR3 comprises 12 residues. Germline assignment: CDR1 MNHEY and CDR2 SVGEGT. The CDR3 region has the DNA TGTGCCAGCATGGTTGCCCCCACTGAAGCTTTCTTT. Amino acid sequence: CASMVAPTEAFF.

This clonotype occurred a few times. This rearrangement joins TRBV15 to TRBJ2-7; 9 nucleotides match TRBD1. The CDR3 totals 17 residues. Germline CDR1 LNHNV, CDR2 YYDKDF (reference sequence). Unmatched junction bases numbered 13, after V lost 3 bases and J lost 4 bases. CDR3 DNA sequence: TGTGCCACCAGCAGGAACCGCTGGGGGACAGGGTTTTACGAGCAGTACTTC. It encodes CATSRNRWGTGFYEQYF.

The CDR3 reads CASSFRKGVGETQYF. The CDR3 DNA follows: TGTGCCAGCAGTTTTCGGAAGGGGGTAGGGGAGACCCAGTACTTC. The chain employs TRBV12-3 or TRBV12-4 and TRBJ2-5, with D tentatively TRBD1 (6 bases). The CDR3 length is 15 residues. V lost 3 bases, J lost 5 bases, and 16 bases lay in between.

A few counts support this clonotype. The chain combines TRBV12-3 or TRBV12-4 with TRBJ2-7; weak D call: TRBD2 (6 bases). The CDR3 extends over 13 amino acids. The germline V and J ends were trimmed by 4 bases and 12 bases, with 19 bases remaining between them. CDR3 protein: CASSSAGTPFWYF. CDR3 nucleotides: TGTGCCAGCAGTTCCGCCGGGACTCCATTTTGGTACTTC.

The CDR3 DNA reads TGCAGTGCTCAGGCCGTGGGGATGAACACTGAAGCTTTCTTT. Translated: CSAQAVGMNTEAFF. This chain uses TRBV20-1 with TRBJ1-1, with D unclear. The CDR3 loop spans 14 amino acids. From germline, CDR1 is DFQATT and CDR2 SNEGSKA (reference sequence). Trimming removed 5 bases at V and 0 bases at J, with 13 bases between.